These 20 T cell receptor beta chains share one sample of origin, sequenced in a study of blood T cell repertoires in COVID-19. Generated by immunoSEQ multiplex PCR, the TCRdb table keeps only in-frame clones and is missing some. Among some 300,000 clones listed, roughly 89% were seen once. The specimen sequenced was PBMCs or T cells enriched from blood (not recorded which). The receptor source for this set is a woman between 50 and 59 years old who had been exposed to COVID-19.

The CDR3 loop is CASSETREDEQYF. The CDR3 bases are TGTGCCAGCAGTGAAACCCGGGAGGACGAGCAGTACTTC. This rearrangement joins TRBV2 to TRBJ2-7; 7 nucleotides line up with TRBD2. The CDR3 consists of 13 residues. From germline, CDR1 is SNHLY and CDR2 FYNNEI. The V gene end was trimmed by 2 bases and the J gene end by 5 bases; junction bases not matched to a gene: 3.

The sample holds one count of this clone. The chain recombines TRBV18 with TRBJ2-3, with 8 bases matching TRBD1. The trim removed 1 base at V and 5 bases at J, leaving 11 bases unmatched. CDR1 and CDR2 (germline): KGHSH, LQKENI. The CDR3 spans 17 residues. CDR3 sequence reads: CASSPRHQGATGDTQYF. The CDR3 DNA follows: TGTGCCAGCTCACCACGGCATCAGGGGGCCACCGGAGATACGCAGTATTTT.

This clone occurred once. The J gene is TRBJ2-4, the V gene TRBV5-1; 8 bases are shared with TRBD2. The length of the CDR3 is 16 residues. From germline, CDR1 is SGHRS and CDR2 YFSETQ. V shed 1 base and J 5 bases; nucleotides not matched to a gene: 8. CDR3 in DNA: TGCGCCAGCAGCTTGCTTCACGGGGGGGCCGAAAACATTCAGTACTTC. Amino acids: CASSLLHGGAENIQYF.

This clone appeared once. The chain couples TRBV7-9 to TRBJ1-4; 7 positions agree with TRBD1. J gave up 3 bases and V 6 bases, and 4 bases lay outside the gene matches. The CDR3 contains 14 residues. CDR1 and CDR2 from the germline V gene are SEHNR and FQNEAQ (reference sequence). DNA for the CDR3: TGTGCCAGCAGATCGGGACAGTCTAATGAAAAACTGTTTTTT. This sequence encodes CASRSGQSNEKLFF.

The rearrangement uses TRBV14 and TRBJ2-7; 9 bases are a match to TRBD1. V was clipped by 2 bases and J by 0 bases; unmatched bases: 8. The CDR3 consists of 17 residues. CDR1 is SGHDN and CDR2 is FVKESK in the germline V gene. DNA of the CDR3: TGTGCCAGCAGCCAACCTGGACAGGGGCCGAGCTCCTACGAGCAGTACTTC. Protein: CASSQPGQGPSSYEQYF. Combining the CDR3 with reference TRBV14 and TRBJ2-7 gives the whole variable domain EAGVTQFPSHSVIEKGQTVTLRCDPISGHDNLYWYRRVMGKEIKFLLHFVKESKQDESGMPNNRFLAERTGGTYSTLKVQPAELEDSGVYFCASSQPGQGPSSYEQYFGPGTRLTVT.

The chain employs TRBV7-2 and TRBJ1-5; 7 nucleotides align to TRBD1. This CDR3 has 13 amino acids. Germline lookup yields CDR1 SGHTA and CDR2 FQGNSA. The J segment lost 4 bases and the V segment lost 6 bases, leaving 3 bases of the junction unmatched. CDR3 nucleotides: TGTGCCAGCAGACAGGGGTGGAATCAGCCCCAGCATTTT. This translates into CASRQGWNQPQHF.

The V call is TRBV4-1, the J call TRBJ1-4; the match to TRBD1 covers 9 bases. J was trimmed by 5 bases and V by 4 bases; bases with no gene match: 2. The CDR3 sequence is 14 residues long. CDR1 and CDR2 (germline): MGHRA, YSYEKL. In DNA form, the CDR3 reads TGCGCCAGCAGCCCCGGACAGGGGAATGAAAAACTGTTTTTT. It translates to CASSPGQGNEKLFF.

This chain links TRBV3-1 (or the pseudogene TRBV3-2) with TRBJ1-1; D uncertain. Looked up from germline, CDR1 is LGHDT and CDR2 is YNNKEL (reference sequence). Trimming pared 0 bases from V and 5 bases from J, leaving 19 bases between. The CDR3 runs to 17 residues. The CDR3 region is CASSQERVWEGRTEAFF. DNA for the CDR3: TGTGCCAGCAGCCAAGAGAGAGTATGGGAGGGCCGGACTGAAGCTTTCTTT.

This chain joins TRBV3-1 (or the pseudogene TRBV3-2) and TRBJ2-5, with 14 bases that match TRBD2. This CDR3 region has 15 residues. Losses at the gene ends were 6 bases for V and 5 bases for J; bases not matched to a gene: 5. CDR1 is LGHDT, CDR2 YNNKEL, per germline (reference sequence). DNA for the CDR3: TGTGCCAGCAGTCGACTAGCGGGGGGGCAGGAGACCCAGTACTTC. Amino acids: CASSRLAGGQETQYF.

This clone was seen only once. This chain uses TRBV7-2 with TRBJ1-6; TRBD1 agrees at 7 bases. CDR1 and CDR2 (germline): SGHTA, FQGNSA. The trim removed 0 bases at V and 10 bases at J, leaving 6 bases unmatched. This CDR3 is built from 15 residues. For the CDR3, the DNA is TGTGCCAGCAGCTTAGCGCCCCAGGGGGAATCACCCCTCCACTTT. Encoded protein: CASSLAPQGESPLHF.

The rearrangement uses TRBV2 and TRBJ1-3; D call uncertain. The CDR3 spans 12 residues. Trimming left V 6 bases short and J 11 bases short, with 14 bases between. Germline values: CDR1 SNHLY, CDR2 FYNNEI. DNA of the CDR3: TGTGCCAGCAGAGCTGGGGAGTACGCCATATATTTT. As protein: CASRAGEYAIYF.

V gene TRBV5-5 combines with J gene TRBJ1-2; perhaps TRBD1 as D (6 bases). The CDR3 runs to 14 residues. The ends were cut back, 0 bases at V and 3 bases at J, with 9 bases in the middle. Germline V gene lookup returns CDR1 SGHKS and CDR2 YYEKEE (reference sequence). CDR3 sequence reads: CASSLGTDYYGYTF. The CDR3 DNA reads as TGTGCCAGCAGCTTGGGGACAGACTACTATGGCTACACCTTC.

The V gene is TRBV28, the J gene TRBJ2-7; 11 bases are shared with TRBD1. J lost 3 bases, V lost 2 bases, and 3 bases had no gene match. CDR3 length: 15 residues. CDR1 is MDHEN and CDR2 is SYDVKM in the germline V gene. This CDR3 reads CASSLGGTGGYEQYF. The CDR3 DNA sequence: TGTGCCAGCAGTTTAGGCGGGACAGGGGGCTACGAGCAGTACTTC.

V is TRBV11-2 and J is TRBJ2-5; 7 bases fit TRBD2. The germline V gene encodes CDR1 SGHAT and CDR2 FQNNGV. The CDR3 totals 15 residues. V lost 5 bases, J lost 2 bases, and 8 bases stayed unmatched. CDR3 residues: CASSPPAGDQETQYF. DNA for the CDR3: TGTGCCAGCAGCCCTCCTGCGGGGGATCAAGAGACCCAGTACTTC.

V usage is TRBV27 and J usage is TRBJ1-5; a possible D gene is TRBD1 (5 bases). The CDR3 totals 13 residues. Germline V lookup: CDR1 MNHEY, CDR2 SMNVEV (reference sequence). Trimming took 7 bases from V and 7 from J, leaving 14 bases between them. CDR3 sequence reads: CASTGSVGQPQHF. In nucleotides, the CDR3 is TGTGCCAGCACAGGGTCGGTCGGGCAGCCCCAGCATTTT.

The V call is TRBV7-2, the J call TRBJ2-3, with TRBD2 identical over 9 bases. The CDR3 contains 18 residues. CDR1 is SGHTA and CDR2 is FQGNSA in the germline V gene. Trimming took 2 bases from V and 4 from J; bases not matched to a gene: 13. The CDR3: CASSLSVASGVFADTQYF. CDR3 DNA: TGTGCCAGCAGCTTAAGTGTGGCTAGCGGGGTCTTTGCAGATACGCAGTATTTT.

This sequence joins TRBV12-3 or TRBV12-4 and TRBJ1-1; D uncertain. Trimming left V 5 bases short and J 6 bases short, with 7 bases between. This CDR3 contains 11 residues. Written as DNA, the CDR3 is TGTGCCAGCAGTACGTACTCTGAAGCTTTCTTT. Protein product: CASSTYSEAFF.

This clone came up a few times. This chain uses TRBV19 with TRBJ1-5; tentative D call: TRBD1 (6 bases). The CDR3 consists of 13 residues. CDR1 and CDR2 (germline): LNHDA, SQIVND (reference sequence). The ends were cut back, 6 bases at V and 7 bases at J, with 13 bases in the middle. CDR3 amino acids: CASRRRGEQPQHF. CDR3 DNA sequence: TGTGCCAGTAGGCGCAGGGGAGAACAGCCCCAGCATTTT.

The rearrangement uses TRBV4-2 and TRBJ2-1; TRBD2 aligns across 10 bases. Germline V gives CDR1 LGHNA, CDR2 YNFKEQ. V lost 0 bases, J lost 9 bases, and 11 bases stayed unmatched. The CDR3 loop spans 17 amino acids. In DNA form, the CDR3 reads TGTGCCAGCAGCCAAGATTTGGCTAGCGGGGGCGGGGGTGAGCAGTTCTTC. Protein sequence: CASSQDLASGGGGEQFF.

This chain joins TRBV15 and TRBJ2-6; a weak D match, TRBD1 (6 bases). V was cut by 2 bases and J by 3 bases, with 11 bases left in between. The germline V gene encodes CDR1 LNHNV and CDR2 YYDKDF (reference sequence). There are 16 residues in the CDR3. The CDR3 nucleotides are TGTGCCACCAGCAGAAAAAGGGGGTTTGGGGCCAACGTCCTGACTTTC. Translation: CATSRKRGFGANVLTF.